This T cell receptor (beta chain) was sequenced for a study of T cells after posttransplantation cyclophosphamide. On this clone: No antigen is known for it.

Germline V gives CDR1 MGHDK, CDR2 SYGVNS. The CDR3 extends over 15 amino acids. V trimming: 0 bases; J trimming: 1 base; junction bases outside the gene matches: 2. The table came from immunoSEQ multiplex PCR; TCRdb's copy has only in-frame clones and leaves some out. The sample contains approximately 56,000 clones, under 95% of which appear only once. General observations from the study: TRB overlap between skin or GI tissue T cells and blood was limited. Later blood repertoires were often dominated by clones from the donor CD8+ memory compartment. TRB clonality was highly associated with recipient CMV seropositivity and reactivation.

The sample consisted of PBMCs. The chain links TRBV25-1 to TRBJ2-7, with TRBD1 matching over 8 bases. This clonotype originated in a woman aged 25 to 39 in good health and a related stem cell transplant donor. The CDR3 loop reads CASSEYGQGSYEQYF. DNA of the CDR3: TGTGCCAGCAGTGAATATGGACAGGGATCCTACGAGCAGTACTTC.